This passage covers 2 T cell receptor beta chains from one sample sequenced in a study of beta chain features in type 1 diabetes. Of the isolated RNA, all was reverse transcribed, and so the sequenced material was expressed TCRB transcripts. The table came from immunoSEQ multiplex PCR; TCRdb's copy has only in-frame clones and leaves some out. The sample consists of around 290,000 clones, roughly 8% of them appearing once. Sequencing was done on a sample of central memory CD4+ T cells from blood. Receptors were obtained from a woman between 18 and 29 years old in good health.

This clone was seen only a few times. The sample holds other DNA sequences that translate to the same CDR3. J is TRBJ2-3 and V is TRBV7-9; possible D gene TRBD1, 6 bases. Trimming removed 4 bases from V and 0 bases from J, with 8 bases in between. The CDR3 extends over 14 amino acids. Germline assignment: CDR1 SEHNR and CDR2 FQNEAQ (reference sequence). CDR3 amino acids: CASSSDRSTDTQYF. The CDR3 DNA reads TGTGCCAGCAGCTCAGACAGGAGCACAGATACGCAGTATTTT.

This clone was seen more than once but under ten times. The gene calls are TRBV4-2 and TRBJ2-3; 7 nucleotides align to TRBD2. The CDR3 is 16 amino acids. Germline V gene lookup returns CDR1 LGHNA and CDR2 YNFKEQ. The trim removed 4 bases at V and 0 bases at J, leaving 7 bases unmatched. This chain's CDR3 is CASSPLAGDSTDTQYF. CDR3 bases: TGTGCCAGCAGCCCCCTCGCGGGGGATAGCACAGATACGCAGTATTTT.